Sequencing of this TCR beta chain was carried out in a study of blood T cell repertoires in COVID-19. Overall study context: Acute and convalescent COVID-19 specimens originated in the United States, Italy and Spain. The cDNA or gDNA used as material had been derived from T cells, B-cell-depleted T cells, or PBMCs.

Patients in Seattle were enrolled during active infection, then followed longitudinally. In the original workflow: Scientists estimated how many nucleated cells there were by amplifying reference gene primers. This table comes from immunoSEQ multiplex PCR, and its TCRdb copy is limited to in-frame clones, with some not included. V and J calls and clone size are given by that table; D and trimming were obtained from the DNA. The table records fewer than 250,000 clones, 82% of them present only once. Sequencing used peripheral blood. The sequence derives from an older woman with COVID-19, enrolled during active disease.

The CDR3 reads CSVEESVPPQFF. DNA of the CDR3: TGCAGCGTTGAAGAATCGGTACCGCCGCAGTTCTTC. The chain recombines TRBV29-1 with TRBJ2-1; D call uncertain. The germline gives CDR1 SQVTM, CDR2 ANQGSEA. V was clipped by 0 bases and J by 12 bases, with 12 bases between them. There are 12 residues in the CDR3.